Shown below are 29 T cell receptor beta chains from a single sample sequenced in a study of blood T cell repertoires in COVID-19. Using immunoSEQ multiplex PCR, the repertoire was profiled, and TCRdb retains in-frame clones only, with some absent. The sample contains 250,000 to 350,000 clones, about 88% of which appear only once. The sample comprised peripheral blood. The receptor set was obtained from a woman younger than 45 with COVID-19, enrolled during active disease.

The chain couples TRBV18 to TRBJ1-1; the D gene is possibly TRBD1 (5 bases). There are 13 residues in the CDR3. The V gene's germline CDR1 is KGHSH and CDR2 LQKENI. Deletions cut 6 bases from V and 5 bases from J, with 13 bases between. The CDR3: CASSGAAGTEAFF. CDR3 DNA sequence: TGTGCCAGCTCCGGGGCGGCGGGGACTGAAGCTTTCTTT.

This chain connects TRBV5-6 to TRBJ2-5; D is undetermined. V was shortened by 1 base and J by 5 bases, with 18 bases between the two germline ends. This CDR3 has 16 residues. Germline V gene sequence: CDR1 SGHDT, CDR2 YYEEEE. CDR3 amino acids: CASSLILTAAGETQYF. In DNA form, the CDR3 reads TGTGCCAGCAGCTTGATCCTTACGGCGGCCGGGGAGACCCAGTACTTC. Variable domain in full (rest from reference TRBV5-6 and TRBJ2-5): DAGVTQSPTHLIKTRGQQVTLRCSPKSGHDTVSWYQQALGQGPQFIFQYYEEEERQRGNFPDRFSGHQFPNYSSELNVNALLLGDSALYLCASSLILTAAGETQYFGPGTRLLVL.

The chain has TRBV5-1 and TRBJ2-1; possibly TRBD2 for D (5 bases). Germline CDR1 is SGHRS and CDR2 is YFSETQ. The CDR3 is 14 amino acids. The germline V and J ends were trimmed by 1 base and 3 bases, with 8 bases remaining between them. The CDR3 bases are TGCGCCAGCAGCTTGCCTAGCAGCTACAATGAGCAGTTCTTC. It yields the protein CASSLPSSYNEQFF.

The chain has TRBV7-9 and TRBJ2-2; 9 bases agree with TRBD2. This CDR3 has 16 residues. Germline V lookup: CDR1 SEHNR, CDR2 FQNEAQ (reference sequence). The ends lost 5 bases at V and 8 bases at J; junction bases unmatched: 12. The CDR3 DNA reads TGTGCCAGCAGCCGTCCCCTCGGCGGGAGGGGTGGGGAGCTGTTTTTT. It translates to CASSRPLGGRGGELFF.

This sequence joins TRBV28 and TRBJ2-4; a possible D gene is TRBD2 (6 bases). Trimming took 3 bases from V and 10 from J, leaving 16 bases between them. Germline V lookup: CDR1 MDHEN, CDR2 SYDVKM. The CDR3 spans 14 residues. In DNA, the CDR3 is TGTGCCAGCAGTTTTGTTTCTAGCGCGCAGATTCAGTACTTC. Protein: CASSFVSSAQIQYF.

The chain uses TRBV28 and TRBJ2-7, with 11 bases fitting TRBD2. Germline-derived CDR1 and CDR2 are MDHEN and SYDVKM. The CDR3 loop spans 17 amino acids. V lost 5 bases, J lost 0 bases, and 9 bases stayed unmatched. Here the CDR3 DNA reads TGTGCCAGCAGTCGATATAGACTAGCGGGATTCTCCTACGAGCAGTACTTC. Residues: CASSRYRLAGFSYEQYF.

The rearrangement uses TRBV7-8 and TRBJ2-1; D ambiguous. This CDR3 spans 16 amino acids. From germline, CDR1 is SGHVS and CDR2 FQNEAQ. V gave up 5 bases and J gave up 6 bases, with 20 bases separating them. The CDR3 spells CASSEPIPTGLNEQFF. In DNA form, the CDR3 reads TGTGCCAGCAGCGAACCTATCCCGACTGGTCTCAATGAGCAGTTCTTC.

The rearrangement links TRBV27 to TRBJ1-1; D possibly corresponds to TRBD1 (6 bases). The CDR3 runs to 14 residues. Germline values: CDR1 MNHEY, CDR2 SMNVEV (reference sequence). Deletions cut 4 bases from V and 6 bases from J, with 15 bases between. The CDR3 sequence is CASSYRVGWAEAFF. CDR3 sequence (DNA): TGTGCCAGCAGTTACAGGGTTGGGTGGGCTGAAGCTTTCTTT.

The rearrangement joins TRBV5-6 to TRBJ2-7; possibly TRBD2 for D (7 bases). The V end lost 3 bases, the J end lost 7 bases, and 14 bases lay between the germline ends. The CDR3 runs 13 residues. Germline V gene data show CDR1 as SGHDT and CDR2 as YYEEEE. The CDR3, as DNA: TGTGCCAGCAGCTCTCGGGGGGCGCGGGAGCAGTACTTC. It encodes CASSSRGAREQYF.

The chain is built from TRBV18 and TRBJ1-4; TRBD1 agrees at 9 bases. Germline assignment: CDR1 KGHSH and CDR2 LQKENI. V shed 5 bases and J 3 bases; nucleotides not matched to a gene: 4. The CDR3 has 15 amino acids. The CDR3 DNA follows: TGTGCCAGCTCATTACAGGGGGCTGCTAATGAAAAACTGTTTTTT. Its translation is CASSLQGAANEKLFF.

The V and J genes are TRBV6-5 and TRBJ2-7; tentatively, D is TRBD2 (6 bases). The CDR3 is 13 residues long. The ends were cut back, 8 bases at V and 2 bases at J, with 13 bases in the middle. From germline, CDR1 is MNHEY and CDR2 SVGAGI. This chain's CDR3 is CASAALATYEQYF. The CDR3 nucleotides are TGTGCCAGCGCGGCCCTAGCGACCTACGAGCAGTACTTC.

CDR3: CASSYSVRLQETQYF. The CDR3 DNA follows: TGTGCCAGCAGTTACTCGGTACGGTTACAAGAGACCCAGTACTTC. This rearrangement joins TRBV6-6 to TRBJ2-5; D is uncertain. Trimming pared 0 bases from V and 2 bases from J, leaving 10 bases between. The CDR3 sequence is 15 residues long. Germline V gene lookup returns CDR1 MNHNY and CDR2 SVGAGI (reference sequence).

V usage is TRBV6-6 and J usage is TRBJ2-2; no firm D call. The germline V and J ends were trimmed by 5 bases and 3 bases, with 13 bases remaining between them. The CDR3 loop spans 15 amino acids. Germline V gene data show CDR1 as MNHNY and CDR2 as SVGAGI (reference sequence). CDR3 DNA sequence: TGTGCCAGCAGTCCCCCTAACACAGACACCGGGGAGCTGTTTTTT. Translation: CASSPPNTDTGELFF.

The V gene is TRBV28, the J gene TRBJ1-4, with a weak D call TRBD1 (6 bases). Trimming took 3 bases from V and 4 from J, leaving 9 bases between them. Germline loops: CDR1 MDHEN, CDR2 SYDVKM. The CDR3 is made up of 14 amino acids. The CDR3, as DNA: TGTGCCAGCAGTTTCTACAGGGATAATGAAAAACTGTTTTTT. Its protein is CASSFYRDNEKLFF.

The chain links TRBV3-1 (or the pseudogene TRBV3-2) to TRBJ1-5; D remains unclear. Germline values: CDR1 LGHDT, CDR2 YNNKEL (reference sequence). The CDR3 length is 13 residues. V was trimmed by 3 bases and J by 2 bases, leaving 5 bases between them. The CDR3 region is CASSHGGNQPQHF. The CDR3 bases are TGTGCCAGCAGCCACGGGGGCAATCAGCCCCAGCATTTT.

V is TRBV9 and J is TRBJ1-1; TRBD1 matches 9 bases. The CDR3 contains 12 residues. The V gene end was trimmed by 4 bases and the J gene end by 10 bases; junction bases not matched to a gene: 5. Germline V lookup: CDR1 SGDLS, CDR2 YYNGEE. Here the CDR3 DNA reads TGTGCCAGCAGCCCATACAGGGGGCTAGCTTTCTTT. Translation: CASSPYRGLAFF.

The rearrangement uses TRBV10-3 and TRBJ2-7, with D unclear. The CDR3 length is 11 residues. V was pared by 8 bases and J by 0 bases, with 5 bases between. The V gene's germline CDR1 is ENHRY and CDR2 SYGVKD. The CDR3 DNA reads as TGTGCCATCGCAGACTCCTACGAGCAGTACTTC. Amino acids: CAIADSYEQYF.

In DNA form, the CDR3 reads TGCGCCAGCAGCTTGACAGGGCAATACGAGCAGTACTTC. Its protein is CASSLTGQYEQYF. This sequence joins TRBV5-1 and TRBJ2-7, with D possibly matching TRBD1 (6 bases). The V gene's germline CDR1 is SGHRS and CDR2 YFSETQ. The CDR3 has 13 amino acids. The V end was cut by 1 base, the J end by 4 bases, with 9 bases between.

A single count supports this clone. This chain connects TRBV7-9 to TRBJ2-7; tentatively, D is TRBD1 (6 bases). The V and J ends lost 5 bases and 2 bases respectively, with 10 bases between them. CDR3 length equals 13 residues. The germline gives CDR1 SEHNR, CDR2 FQNEAQ (reference sequence). The CDR3 DNA is TGTGCCAGCAGCAAGGACAGAGCCTACGAGCAGTACTTC. The encoded protein is CASSKDRAYEQYF.

V gene TRBV19 combines with J gene TRBJ2-5, with D perhaps TRBD2 (5 bases). CDR1 is LNHDA and CDR2 is SQIVND in the germline V gene (reference sequence). The V and J ends lost 5 bases and 5 bases respectively, with 15 bases between them. The CDR3 sequence is 14 residues long. In DNA, the CDR3 is TGTGCCAGTAGTGGCGGAGGCCCCTTGGAGACCCAGTACTTC. It codes for CASSGGGPLETQYF.

The CDR3 sequence: CASSWVPGTEAFF. The CDR3 bases are TGTGCCAGCAGTTGGGTGCCGGGCACTGAAGCTTTCTTT. The chain has TRBV28 and TRBJ1-1; D gene uncertain. In germline, CDR1 is MDHEN, CDR2 SYDVKM. The CDR3 contains 13 residues. Trimming cost V 4 bases and J 4 bases, with 10 bases left between them.

The chain recombines TRBV18 with TRBJ2-7, with TRBD1 as a possible D gene (6 bases). The V end lost 3 bases, the J end lost 1 base, and 10 bases lay between the germline ends. Germline V gene lookup returns CDR1 KGHSH and CDR2 LQKENI. The CDR3 contains 14 residues. In nucleotides, the CDR3 is TGTGCCAGCTCACCCGAGACAGGTTCCTACGAGCAGTACTTC. Translation gives CASSPETGSYEQYF.

The sample holds one count of this clone. This chain uses TRBV6-5 with TRBJ2-5, with 11 bases matching TRBD2. Losses at the gene ends were 6 bases for V and 5 bases for J; bases not matched to a gene: 8. The CDR3 consists of 15 residues. Germline CDR1 MNHEY, CDR2 SVGAGI. CDR3 sequence: CASRAAGTSGETQYF. In DNA, the CDR3 is TGTGCCAGCAGGGCCGCCGGGACTAGCGGCGAGACCCAGTACTTC.

V usage is TRBV7-9 and J usage is TRBJ1-1, with 8 bases lining up with TRBD1. In germline, CDR1 is SEHNR, CDR2 FQNEAQ (reference sequence). The CDR3 has 14 residues. J was trimmed by 7 bases and V by 3 bases; bases with no gene match: 7. The CDR3 loop reads CASSLNQGADEAFF. CDR3 nucleotide sequence: TGTGCCAGCAGCTTGAACCAGGGGGCGGATGAAGCTTTCTTT. Full variable domain (missing parts from reference TRBV7-9 and TRBJ1-1): DTGVSQNPRHKITKRGQNVTFRCDPISEHNRLYWYRQTLGQGPEFLTYFQNEAQLEKSRLLSDRFSAERPKGSFSTLEIQRTEQGDSAMYLCASSLNQGADEAFFGQGTRLTVV.

V usage is TRBV18 and J usage is TRBJ1-3; D is undetermined. V was cut by 0 bases and J by 0 bases, with 9 bases left in between. This CDR3 comprises 16 residues. CDR1 and CDR2 from the germline V gene are KGHSH and LQKENI. CDR3 amino acids: CASSPPPGTSGNTIYF. For the CDR3, the DNA is TGTGCCAGCTCACCACCGCCGGGAACCTCTGGAAACACCATATATTTT.

The chain is built from TRBV5-1 and TRBJ2-2; D might be TRBD2 (6 bases). Germline values: CDR1 SGHRS, CDR2 YFSETQ. Trimming removed 4 bases at V and 3 bases at J, with 19 bases between. The CDR3 is 17 residues long. This chain's CDR3 is CASSHGLSGGHTGELFF. The CDR3 DNA sequence: TGCGCCAGCAGCCACGGACTCTCCGGAGGGCACACCGGGGAGCTGTTTTTT.

This chain uses TRBV30 with TRBJ2-7, with D unclear. Trimming took off 5 bases at V and 2 bases at J, with 10 bases between the two ends. The CDR3 contains 12 residues. The germline CDR1 and CDR2 sequences are GTSNPN and SVGIG (reference sequence). The CDR3 coding sequence is TGTGCCTGGGAAACGGGTACCTACGAGCAGTACTTC. It is translated as CAWETGTYEQYF.

V usage is TRBV19 and J usage is TRBJ2-5; 7 bases are shared with TRBD1. Trimming took 7 bases from V and 2 from J; bases not matched to a gene: 4. The CDR3 contains 13 residues. Germline CDR1 LNHDA, CDR2 SQIVND (reference sequence). CDR3 DNA: TGTGCCAGTAACACGGGACAGCAAGAGACCCAGTACTTC. Translated, it gives CASNTGQQETQYF.

This clone was seen once. The chain has TRBV18 and TRBJ2-6, with a weak D call TRBD1 (6 bases). V shed 0 bases and J shed 0 bases, with 12 bases lying between them. CDR1 is KGHSH and CDR2 is LQKENI in the germline V gene. The CDR3 consists of 18 residues. CDR3 sequence reads: CASSPPSGQSSGANVLTF. In nucleotides, the CDR3 is TGTGCCAGCTCACCACCGTCAGGACAGTCCTCTGGGGCCAACGTCCTGACTTTC.